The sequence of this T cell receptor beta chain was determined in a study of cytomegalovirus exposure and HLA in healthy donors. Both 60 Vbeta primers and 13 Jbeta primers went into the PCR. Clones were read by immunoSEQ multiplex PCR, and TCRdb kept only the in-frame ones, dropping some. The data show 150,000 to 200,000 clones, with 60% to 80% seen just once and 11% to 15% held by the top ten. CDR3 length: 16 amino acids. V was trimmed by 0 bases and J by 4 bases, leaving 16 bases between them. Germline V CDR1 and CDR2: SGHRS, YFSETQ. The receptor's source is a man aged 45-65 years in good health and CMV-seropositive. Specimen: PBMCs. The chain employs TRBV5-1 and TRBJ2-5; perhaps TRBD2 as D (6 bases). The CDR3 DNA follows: TGCGCCAGCAGCTTGGCCCTCCCGGGGGTAGGAGAGACCCAGTACTTC. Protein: CASSLALPGVGETQYF.